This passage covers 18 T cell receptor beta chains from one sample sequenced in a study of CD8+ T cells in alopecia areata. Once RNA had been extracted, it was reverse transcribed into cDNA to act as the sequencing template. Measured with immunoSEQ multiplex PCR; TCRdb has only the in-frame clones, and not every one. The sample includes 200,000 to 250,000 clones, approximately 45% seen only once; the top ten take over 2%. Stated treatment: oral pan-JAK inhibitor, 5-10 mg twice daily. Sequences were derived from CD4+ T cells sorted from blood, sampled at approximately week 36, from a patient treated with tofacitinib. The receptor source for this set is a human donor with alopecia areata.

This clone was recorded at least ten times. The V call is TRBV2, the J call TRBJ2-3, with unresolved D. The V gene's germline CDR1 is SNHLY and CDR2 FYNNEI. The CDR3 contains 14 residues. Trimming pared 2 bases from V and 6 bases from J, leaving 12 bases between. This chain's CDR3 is CASSEINPPDTQYF. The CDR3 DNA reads TGTGCCAGCAGTGAAATTAACCCCCCTGATACGCAGTATTTT.

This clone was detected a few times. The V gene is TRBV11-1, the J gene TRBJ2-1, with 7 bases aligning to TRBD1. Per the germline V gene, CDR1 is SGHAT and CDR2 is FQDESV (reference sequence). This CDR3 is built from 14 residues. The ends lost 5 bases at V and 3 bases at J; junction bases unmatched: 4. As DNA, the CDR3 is TGTGCCAGCAGCCCAGGGGGTGTCTACAATGAGCAGTTCTTC. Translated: CASSPGGVYNEQFF.

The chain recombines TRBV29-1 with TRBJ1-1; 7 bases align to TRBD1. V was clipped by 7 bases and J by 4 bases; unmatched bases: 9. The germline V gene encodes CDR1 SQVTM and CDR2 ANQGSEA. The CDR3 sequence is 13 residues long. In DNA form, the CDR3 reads TGCAGCGCCTCCAGGGGGTTTGGCACTGAAGCTTTCTTT. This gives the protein CSASRGFGTEAFF.

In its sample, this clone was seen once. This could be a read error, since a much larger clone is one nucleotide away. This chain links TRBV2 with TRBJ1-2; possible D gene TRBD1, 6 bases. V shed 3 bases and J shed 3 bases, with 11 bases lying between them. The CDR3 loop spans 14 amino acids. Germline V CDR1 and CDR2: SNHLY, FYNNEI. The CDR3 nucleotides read TGTGCCAGCAGTGACCCCAGGGGTCACTATGGCTACACCTTC. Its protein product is CASSDPRGHYGYTF.

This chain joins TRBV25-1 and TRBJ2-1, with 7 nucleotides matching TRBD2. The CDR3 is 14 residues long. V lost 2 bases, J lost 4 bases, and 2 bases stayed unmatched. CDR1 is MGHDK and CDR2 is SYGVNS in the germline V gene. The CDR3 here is CASSEAGEYNEQFF. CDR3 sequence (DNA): TGTGCCAGCAGTGAAGCGGGAGAGTACAATGAGCAGTTCTTC.

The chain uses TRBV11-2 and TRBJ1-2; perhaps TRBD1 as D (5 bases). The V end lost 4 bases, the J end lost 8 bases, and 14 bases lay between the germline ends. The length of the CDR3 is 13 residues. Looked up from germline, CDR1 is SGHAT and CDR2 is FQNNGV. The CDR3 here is CASSWRRGGGYTF. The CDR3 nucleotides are TGTGCCAGCAGCTGGCGGAGGGGAGGAGGCTACACCTTC.

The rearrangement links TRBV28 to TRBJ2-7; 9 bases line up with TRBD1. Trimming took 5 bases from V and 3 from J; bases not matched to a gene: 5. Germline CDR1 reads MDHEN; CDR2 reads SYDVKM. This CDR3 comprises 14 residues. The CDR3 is CASSAGGQGYEQYF. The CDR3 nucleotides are TGTGCCAGCAGTGCCGGGGGACAGGGCTACGAGCAGTACTTC.

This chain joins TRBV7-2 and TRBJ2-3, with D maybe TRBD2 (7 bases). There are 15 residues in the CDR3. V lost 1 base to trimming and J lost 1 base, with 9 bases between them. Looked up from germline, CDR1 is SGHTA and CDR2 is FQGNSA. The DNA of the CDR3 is TGTGCCAGCAGCTTAGTAGGGGGGGGCACAGATACGCAGTATTTT. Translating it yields CASSLVGGGTDTQYF.

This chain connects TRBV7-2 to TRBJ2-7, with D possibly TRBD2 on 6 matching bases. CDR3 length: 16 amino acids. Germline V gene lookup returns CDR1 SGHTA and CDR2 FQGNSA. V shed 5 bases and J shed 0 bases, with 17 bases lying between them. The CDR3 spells CASSPTSSEYSYEQYF. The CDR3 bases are TGTGCCAGCAGCCCCACGTCTAGCGAATACTCCTACGAGCAGTACTTC. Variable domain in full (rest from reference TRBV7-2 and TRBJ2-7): GAGVSQSPSNKVTEKGKDVELRCDPISGHTALYWYRQSLGQGLEFLIYFQGNSAPDKSGLPSDRFSAERTGGSVSTLTIQRTQQEDSAVYLCASSPTSSEYSYEQYFGPGTRLTVT.

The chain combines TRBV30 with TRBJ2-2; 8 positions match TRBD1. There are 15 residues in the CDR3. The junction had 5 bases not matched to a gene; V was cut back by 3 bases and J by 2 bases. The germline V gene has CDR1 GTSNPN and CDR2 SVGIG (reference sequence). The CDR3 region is CAWRLAGGNTGELFF. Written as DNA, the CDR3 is TGTGCCTGGAGATTGGCAGGGGGCAACACCGGGGAGCTGTTTTTT.

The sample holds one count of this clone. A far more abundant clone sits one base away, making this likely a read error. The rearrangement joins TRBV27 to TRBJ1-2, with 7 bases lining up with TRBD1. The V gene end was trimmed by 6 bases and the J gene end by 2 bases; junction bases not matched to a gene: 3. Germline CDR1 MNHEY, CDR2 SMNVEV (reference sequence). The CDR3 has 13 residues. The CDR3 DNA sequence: TGTGCCAGCAGACTGACAGGGAACTATGGCTACACCTTC. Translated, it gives CASRLTGNYGYTF.

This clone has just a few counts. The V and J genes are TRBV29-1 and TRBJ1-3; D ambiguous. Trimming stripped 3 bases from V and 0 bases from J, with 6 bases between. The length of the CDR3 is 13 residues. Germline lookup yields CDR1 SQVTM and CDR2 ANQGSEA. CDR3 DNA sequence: TGCAGCGTTGAGGGCCTCTCTGGAAACACCATATATTTT. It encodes CSVEGLSGNTIYF.

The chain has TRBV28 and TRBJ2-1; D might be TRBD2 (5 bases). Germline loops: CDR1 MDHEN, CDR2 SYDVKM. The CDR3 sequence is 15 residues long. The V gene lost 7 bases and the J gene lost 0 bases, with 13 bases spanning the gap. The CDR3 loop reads CASKSGSLSYNEQFF. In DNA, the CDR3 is TGTGCCAGCAAGAGCGGTTCGCTCTCCTACAATGAGCAGTTCTTC.

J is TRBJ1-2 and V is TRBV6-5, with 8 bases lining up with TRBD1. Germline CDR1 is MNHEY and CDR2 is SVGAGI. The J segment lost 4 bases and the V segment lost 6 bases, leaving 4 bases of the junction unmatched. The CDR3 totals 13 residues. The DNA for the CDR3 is TGTGCCAGCAGACAGGGGGGTGGCTATGGCTACACCTTC. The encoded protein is CASRQGGGYGYTF.

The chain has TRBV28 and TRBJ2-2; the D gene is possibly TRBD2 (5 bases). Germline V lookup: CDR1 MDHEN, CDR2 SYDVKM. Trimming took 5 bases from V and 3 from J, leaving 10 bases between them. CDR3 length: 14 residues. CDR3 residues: CASSGRGYTGELFF. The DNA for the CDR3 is TGTGCCAGCAGTGGTCGGGGTTACACCGGGGAGCTGTTTTTT.

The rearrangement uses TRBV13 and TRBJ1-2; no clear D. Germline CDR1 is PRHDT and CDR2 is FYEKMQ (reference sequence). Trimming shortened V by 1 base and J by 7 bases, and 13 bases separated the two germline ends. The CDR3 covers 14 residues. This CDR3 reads CASSLDPALFGYTF. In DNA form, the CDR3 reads TGTGCCAGCAGCTTAGACCCCGCCCTGTTTGGCTACACCTTC.

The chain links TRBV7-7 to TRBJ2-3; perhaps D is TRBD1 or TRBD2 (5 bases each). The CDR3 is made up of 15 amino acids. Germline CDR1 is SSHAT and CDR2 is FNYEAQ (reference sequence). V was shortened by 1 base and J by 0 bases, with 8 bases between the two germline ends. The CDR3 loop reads CASSLDGGSTDTQYF. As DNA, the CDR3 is TGTGCCAGCAGCTTAGATGGGGGTAGCACAGATACGCAGTATTTT.

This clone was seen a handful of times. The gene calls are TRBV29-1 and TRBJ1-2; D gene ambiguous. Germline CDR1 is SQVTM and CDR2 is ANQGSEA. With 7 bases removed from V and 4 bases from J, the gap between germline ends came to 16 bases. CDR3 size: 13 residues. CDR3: CSAAPQAGYGYTF. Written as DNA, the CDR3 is TGCAGCGCTGCACCTCAGGCGGGCTATGGCTACACCTTC.